A selection of T cell receptor beta chains follows, all from one sample in a study of CD8 T cells in Susac syndrome. TCRdb reprocessed the immunoSEQ multiplex PCR reads via MiXCR and lists one record per CDR3 protein. The sample includes about 300,000 distinct CDR3 sequences, 92% of them seen just once. Sample: CD4+ T cells from PBMCs. Receptors originate from a human donor with multiple sclerosis. Each CDR3 is given without its conserved first and last residue. Each record gives: D gene, J gene, V gene, CDR3 protein. D genes are given only for firm matches.

D: -
J: TRBJ2-5
V: TRBV20-1
CDR3: SAGLSPGTETQY

D: TRBD1
J: TRBJ1-5
V: TRBV2
CDR3: ASSAGQVNQPQH

D: -
J: TRBJ1-1
V: TRBV10-3
CDR3: ALDGQGNTEAF

D: TRBD1
J: TRBJ2-1
V: TRBV18
CDR3: ASSFGQGYNEQF

D: TRBD2
J: TRBJ2-1
V: TRBV4-1
CDR3: ASSPRIGLAGANEQF

D: TRBD2
J: TRBJ2-2
V: TRBV18
CDR3: ASSPQASGRNTGELF

D: TRBD2
J: TRBJ2-1
V: TRBV7-8
CDR3: ASSSSGLAGNPQNNEQF

D: TRBD1
J: TRBJ2-3
V: TRBV28
CDR3: ASSKVQGTVDTQY

D: TRBD1
J: TRBJ2-1
V: TRBV24-1
CDR3: ATSDAGQDYNEQF

D: TRBD1
J: TRBJ1-2
V: TRBV5-5
CDR3: ASSLDRAQTYGYT

D: -
J: TRBJ1-4
V: TRBV19
CDR3: ASRPGAGAPGKLF

D: TRBD1
J: TRBJ2-1
V: TRBV27
CDR3: ASSFRTGGDEQF

D: -
J: TRBJ2-7
V: TRBV10-3
CDR3: AISGGPGTSYEQY

D: -
J: TRBJ1-2
V: TRBV28
CDR3: ASSLQGREGYT

D: TRBD1
J: TRBJ1-2
V: TRBV20-1
CDR3: SAWDRISGT

D: -
J: TRBJ2-5
V: TRBV20-1
CDR3: SARGPAATQY

D: TRBD2
J: TRBJ2-7
V: TRBV20-1
CDR3: SARPGGRPYEQY

D: -
J: TRBJ2-5
V: TRBV6-5
CDR3: ASSYSRGTQY

D: TRBD1
J: TRBJ1-1
V: TRBV5-6
CDR3: ASSSETGKTEAF

D: -
J: TRBJ1-2
V: TRBV5-1
CDR3: ASRRGGGLDGYT

D: -
J: TRBJ2-2
V: TRBV7-3
CDR3: ASRGTTNTGELF

D: TRBD1
J: TRBJ2-1
V: TRBV5-1
CDR3: ASTPRTGQGPYNEQF